The 10 T cell receptor beta chains below all came from one sample that was sequenced in a study of CD8 T cells in ankylosing spondylitis (dated by TCRdb to 2017 to 2019). The protocol used for the library was 5' RACE. Sequenced on an Illumina HiSeq 2500. TCRdb itself trimmed the public reads at Q25 with fastp, ran MiXCR and retained productive beta chains. Identical CDR3 proteins give one entry, which carries the most common genes and DNA. This sample gives about 170,000 distinct CDR3 sequences in total; approximately 16% of them show up just once. The ten largest clones add up to about 8% of the sample. Material for sequencing was blood, either unsorted or a sorted T cell fraction (not recorded which). Source of these receptors: a male donor with ankylosing spondylitis or in good health (not recorded which).

This clonotype occurred a few times. J is TRBJ2-7 and V is TRBV5-1, with D possibly being TRBD2 (6 bases). Deletions cut 4 bases from V and 3 bases from J, with 20 bases between. The length of the CDR3 is 16 residues. CDR1 and CDR2 from the germline V gene are SGHRS and YFSETQ. The CDR3 coding sequence is TGCGCCAGCAGCGGGCCAGTGGAGGGTGTCTTCTACGAGCAGTACTTC. It translates to CASSGPVEGVFYEQYF.

A remark on this clonotype: Possible read error: a much larger clone is one base away. V usage is TRBV6-1 and J usage is TRBJ1-6; D might be TRBD1 (5 bases). The CDR3 extends over 14 amino acids. Germline loops: CDR1 MNHNS, CDR2 SASEGT. V lost 6 bases to trimming and J lost 8 bases, with 14 bases between them. The CDR3 DNA reads as TGTGCCAGCAGCCCCGACAGACGATATTCACCCCTCCACTTT. This sequence encodes CASSPDRRYSPLHF.

A few counts support this clonotype. J is TRBJ2-1 and V is TRBV3-1; 10 bases line up with TRBD1. V lost 6 bases and J lost 9; bases outside the gene matches: 8. This CDR3 region has 14 residues. Germline loops: CDR1 LGHDT, CDR2 YNNKEL (reference sequence). In nucleotides, the CDR3 is TGTGCCAGCAGTTCTCCGGGACAGGGGTTTGAGCAGTTCTTC. Translated, it gives CASSSPGQGFEQFF.

This clonotype has a count of ten or more. The genes are TRBV5-1 and TRBJ1-4; D uncertain. The CDR3 covers 13 residues. Trimming stripped 7 bases from V and 5 bases from J, with 12 bases between. Germline assignment: CDR1 SGHRS and CDR2 YFSETQ. The CDR3: CASGDGGNEKLFF. The CDR3, as DNA: TGCGCCAGCGGAGACGGAGGAAATGAAAAACTGTTTTTT.

This clonotype came up many times. The rearrangement links TRBV2 to TRBJ2-3; TRBD2 might be the D (5 bases). CDR1 SNHLY and CDR2 FYNNEI come from the germline V gene. This CDR3 contains 15 residues. V was trimmed by 4 bases and J by 1 base, leaving 12 bases between them. The CDR3 DNA is TGTGCCAGCAGTGTTCAGCGGATCCGCACAGATACGCAGTATTTT. This codes for CASSVQRIRTDTQYF.

Ten or more counts support this clonotype. The chain links TRBV6-5 to TRBJ2-1; TRBD2 agrees at 10 bases. In germline, CDR1 is MNHEY, CDR2 SVGAGI. The CDR3 is 16 amino acids. V lost 10 bases and J lost 7; bases outside the gene matches: 16. The CDR3 is CATRYYGAGGLNEQFF. CDR3 nucleotides: TGTGCCACCCGCTACTATGGAGCGGGAGGGCTAAATGAGCAGTTCTTC.

This clonotype has only a few counts. The rearrangement links TRBV20-1 to TRBJ1-2; TRBD1 might be the D (5 bases). Trimming pared 6 bases from V and 0 bases from J, leaving 14 bases between. This CDR3 has 14 residues. Germline V CDR1 and CDR2: DFQATT, SNEGSKA (reference sequence). Here the CDR3 reads CSARRDGTNYGYTF. The CDR3 nucleotides are TGCAGTGCGCGCCGGGACGGAACTAACTATGGCTACACCTTC.

This clonotype was seen repeatedly, ten times or more. The chain links TRBV20-1 to TRBJ2-3; D is perhaps TRBD2 (6 bases). This CDR3 region has 13 residues. Trimming took 1 base from V and 4 from J, leaving 9 bases between them. CDR1 and CDR2 (germline): DFQATT, SNEGSKA (reference sequence). CDR3 amino acids: CSARAGGADTQYF. The CDR3 DNA follows: TGCAGTGCTAGAGCTGGAGGGGCAGATACGCAGTATTTT.

This clonotype was found a few times. The chain carries TRBV5-5 and TRBJ1-1; TRBD1 matches 7 bases. This CDR3 spans 16 amino acids. CDR1 and CDR2 from the germline V gene are SGHKS and YYEKEE (reference sequence). J lost 0 bases, V lost 5 bases, and 10 bases had no gene match. The CDR3 DNA reads as TGTGCCAGCAGAGAAGAGACAGGGCGCATGAACACTGAAGCTTTCTTT. This gives the protein CASREETGRMNTEAFF.

This clonotype occurred many times. The V and J genes are TRBV29-1 and TRBJ1-2; TRBD1 is a possible D gene (5 bases). This CDR3 is 11 amino acids long. V was shortened by 7 bases and J by 8 bases, with 14 bases between the two germline ends. Germline loops: CDR1 SQVTM, CDR2 ANQGSEA. The CDR3 protein is CSAAGREGYTF. CDR3 nucleotides: TGCAGCGCCGCGGGCAGGGAAGGCTACACCTTC.